This passage covers 4 T cell receptor beta chains from one sample sequenced in a study of cytomegalovirus exposure and HLA in healthy donors. Repertoires were generated with immunoSEQ multiplex PCR, while TCRdb's copy carries only in-frame clones and drops some. Of under 140,000 clones listed, approximately 89% are singletons. Sample: PBMCs. Receptor source: a woman aged 18 to 35 in good health and CMV-seronegative.

The chain recombines TRBV7-2 with TRBJ1-1, with a tentative D call TRBD1 (5 bases). The CDR3 length is 15 residues. CDR1 and CDR2 from the germline V gene are SGHTA and FQGNSA. The ends were cut back, 5 bases at V and 1 base at J, with 14 bases in the middle. The CDR3 region has the DNA TGTGCCAGCAGCCCGAGCGTCGGACAGAACACTGAAGCTTTCTTT. This codes for CASSPSVGQNTEAFF.

The chain is built from TRBV5-4 and TRBJ2-6; the D is unclear. The CDR3 has 16 residues. The germline CDR1 and CDR2 sequences are SGHNT and YYREEE (reference sequence). Trimming cost V 2 bases and J 4 bases, with 13 bases left between them. CDR3 nucleotide sequence: TGTGCCAGCAGCTTTTTCGTTACGGAGGGGGCCAACGTCCTGACTTTC. The encoded protein is CASSFFVTEGANVLTF. The full variable domain, in which reference TRBV5-4 and TRBJ2-6 provide the parts outside the CDR3, is ETGVTQSPTHLIKTRGQQVTLRCSSQSGHNTVSWYQQALGQGPQFIFQYYREEENGRGNFPPRFSGLQFPNYSSELNVNALELDDSALYLCASSFFVTEGANVLTFGAGSRLTVL.

The chain combines TRBV7-9 with TRBJ1-1; D is unresolved. This CDR3 spans 14 amino acids. CDR1 and CDR2 (germline): SEHNR, FQNEAQ (reference sequence). The V end was cut by 5 bases, the J end by 0 bases, with 10 bases between. The CDR3 coding sequence is TGTGCCAGCAGCACCGAGGGAATGAACACTGAAGCTTTCTTT. This encodes CASSTEGMNTEAFF.

This sequence joins TRBV28 and TRBJ2-7; D perhaps matches TRBD1 (6 bases). Looked up from germline, CDR1 is MDHEN and CDR2 is SYDVKM. Trimming cost V 5 bases and J 7 bases, with 12 bases left between them. CDR3 length equals 12 residues. CDR3 nucleotide sequence: TGTGCCAGCAGTGATACAGGGCGAGAGCAGTACTTC. It specifies CASSDTGREQYF.